This T cell receptor beta chain was captured in a study of long-term antiretroviral therapy in people with HIV. This clone showed up just once. At the survey level, the v3.0 immunoSEQ assay was run. Profiling relied on immunoSEQ multiplex PCR, and the TCRdb table lists in-frame clones only, not all of them. The table records 15,000 to 20,000 clones, about nine tenths of them present only once. The CDR3 extends over 14 amino acids. V lost 3 bases, J lost 4 bases, and 13 bases lay in between. Germline values: CDR1 SGDLS, CDR2 YYNGEE. The receptor's source is a man aged 18 to 30 with HIV. The sample here was unsorted PBMCs, taken 2.1 years after starting antiretroviral therapy. The genes are TRBV9 and TRBJ1-2; maybe TRBD1 (5 bases). CDR3: CASSGGANTYGYTF. CDR3 DNA: TGTGCCAGCAGCGGAGGGGCCAACACCTATGGCTACACCTTC.